What follows are 26 T cell receptor beta chains derived from one specimen sequenced in a study of vaccination effects on CD4 cells after COVID-19. Around day 10 of culture, CD4+ T cells were separated out. The vaccine given was either BNT162b2 or mRNA-1273, in two doses. Method: immunoSEQ multiplex PCR; TCRdb's copy keeps in-frame clones and lacks some. The sample contains fewer than 40,000 clones, 74% of which appear only once. These TCRs' antigens remain unknown. The input for sequencing was CD4+ T cells from PBMCs cultured without peptide, taken after COVID-19 vaccination. The origin of the receptors is a human donor who received a COVID-19 vaccine.

This clone was detected a few times. The CDR3, as DNA: TGTGCCAGCAGCGCGGGACCGAACACTGAAGCTTTCTTT. Translating gives CASSAGPNTEAFF. The rearrangement links TRBV9 to TRBJ1-1; weak D call: TRBD1 (5 bases). V dropped 3 bases and J dropped 1 base, with 7 bases sitting between them. The CDR3 runs 13 residues. CDR1 is SGDLS and CDR2 is YYNGEE in the germline V gene.

The rearrangement uses TRBV10-3 and TRBJ1-2; the D gene is possibly TRBD1 (6 bases). V gave up 6 bases and J gave up 4 bases, with 18 bases separating them. This CDR3 spans 15 amino acids. CDR1 and CDR2 from the germline V gene are ENHRY and SYGVKD. CDR3 protein: CAIRSAIGQTYGYTF. For the CDR3, the DNA is TGTGCCATCAGATCGGCCATAGGACAGACCTATGGCTACACCTTC.

The V gene is TRBV11-3, the J gene TRBJ2-2; D gene uncertain. CDR1 is SGHNT, CDR2 YENEEA, per germline. CDR3 size: 13 residues. With 5 bases removed from V and 6 bases from J, the gap between germline ends came to 10 bases. The CDR3 loop reads CASSPPISGELFF. The CDR3 DNA sequence: TGTGCCAGCAGCCCCCCGATCTCCGGGGAGCTGTTTTTT.

The CDR3 coding sequence is TGTGCCAGTAGTATGGGAGGGAGGCCTTTTTACAATGAGCAGTTCTTC. Translation: CASSMGGRPFYNEQFF. V usage is TRBV19 and J usage is TRBJ2-1, with 7 bases fitting TRBD2. Germline CDR1 reads LNHDA; CDR2 reads SQIVND (reference sequence). CDR3 length: 16 residues. Trimming took 3 bases from V and 4 from J; bases not matched to a gene: 9.

The chain links TRBV19 to TRBJ1-1; TRBD1 agrees at 7 bases. The V gene's germline CDR1 is LNHDA and CDR2 SQIVND (reference sequence). Germline trimming cut 4 bases from V and 7 bases from J; bases unmatched to any gene: 6. CDR3 length: 13 amino acids. In DNA, the CDR3 is TGTGCCAGTAGTAGGGGGACAGAGGGTGAAGCTTTCTTT. This gives the protein CASSRGTEGEAFF.

The count of this clone is one. The chain links TRBV5-1 to TRBJ2-3; the D is unclear. In germline, CDR1 is SGHRS, CDR2 YFSETQ. This CDR3 region has 14 residues. V shed 2 bases and J shed 1 base, with 8 bases lying between them. CDR3 amino acids: CASSFGTGTDTQYF. CDR3 DNA sequence: TGCGCCAGCAGCTTTGGTACCGGCACAGATACGCAGTATTTT.

J is TRBJ1-4 and V is TRBV2; D not certain. Trimming cost V 4 bases and J 3 bases, with 9 bases left between them. Germline V gene lookup returns CDR1 SNHLY and CDR2 FYNNEI. The CDR3 is 14 amino acids. CDR3 amino acids: CASSGTGPNEKLFF. Here the CDR3 DNA reads TGTGCCAGCAGTGGGACGGGCCCTAATGAAAAACTGTTTTTT.

The chain has TRBV30 and TRBJ2-7; weak D call: TRBD2 (5 bases). The CDR3 is 13 residues long. Per germline, CDR1 GTSNPN and CDR2 SVGIG (reference sequence). The V end lost 2 bases, the J end lost 3 bases, and 11 bases lay between the germline ends. CDR3 sequence reads: CAWSLTSNYEQYF. CDR3 sequence (DNA): TGTGCCTGGAGTCTAACTAGTAACTACGAGCAGTACTTC.

The chain carries TRBV28 and TRBJ2-1; no clear D gene. The CDR3 sequence is 15 residues long. The V end was cut by 5 bases, the J end by 0 bases, with 11 bases between. In germline, CDR1 is MDHEN, CDR2 SYDVKM. The CDR3 spells CASSRIDSSYNEQFF. The CDR3, as DNA: TGTGCCAGCAGTCGGATTGACTCCTCCTACAATGAGCAGTTCTTC.

This chain joins TRBV18 and TRBJ2-1; 10 positions match TRBD2. The CDR3 runs 15 residues. Germline V CDR1 and CDR2: KGHSH, LQKENI. V gave up 3 bases and J gave up 5 bases; unmatched junction bases: 4. CDR3 loop: CASSPLGLADNEQFF. In nucleotides, the CDR3 is TGTGCCAGCTCACCCCTCGGACTAGCGGACAATGAGCAGTTCTTC. Using reference TRBV18 and TRBJ2-1 for the parts outside the CDR3, the full variable domain is NAGVMQNPRHLVRRRGQEARLRCSPMKGHSHVYWYRQLPEEGLKFMVYLQKENIIDESGMPKERFSAEFPKEGPSILRIQQVVRGDSAAYFCASSPLGLADNEQFFGPGTRLTVL.

V usage is TRBV7-8 and J usage is TRBJ1-5; no firm D call. The CDR3 is 13 amino acids. Trimming removed 2 bases from V and 12 bases from J, with 14 bases in between. Germline lookup yields CDR1 SGHVS and CDR2 FQNEAQ. CDR3 protein: CASSLKRQAGQHF. DNA for the CDR3: TGTGCCAGCAGCTTAAAGCGTCAGGCCGGCCAGCATTTT.

The V call is TRBV12-3 or TRBV12-4, the J call TRBJ2-3, with D maybe TRBD1 (5 bases). The CDR3 covers 11 residues. V was shortened by 6 bases and J by 15 bases, with 16 bases between the two germline ends. CDR3 DNA sequence: TGTGCCAGCAGCCTTAATCCCAGGGTTTATTTT. It yields the protein CASSLNPRVYF.

This chain connects TRBV5-6 to TRBJ1-5; D gene unclear. CDR3 size: 12 residues. Trimming removed 0 bases from V and 7 bases from J, with 5 bases in between. Germline V gives CDR1 SGHDT, CDR2 YYEEEE. The chain's CDR3 is CASSLAGQPQHF. The CDR3, as DNA: TGTGCCAGCAGCTTGGCCGGACAGCCCCAGCATTTT.

This sequence joins TRBV2 and TRBJ2-6; TRBD2 matches 9 bases. J was trimmed by 0 bases and V by 3 bases; bases with no gene match: 6. Germline CDR1 is SNHLY and CDR2 is FYNNEI. CDR3 size: 18 residues. CDR3 sequence (DNA): TGTGCCAGCAGTGACCGAGCGGGGGGCAACTCTGGGGCCAACGTCCTGACTTTC. Residues: CASSDRAGGNSGANVLTF.

The J gene is TRBJ1-1, the V gene TRBV20-1; no reliable D call. The CDR3 extends over 11 amino acids. Deletions cut 3 bases from V and 4 bases from J, with 6 bases between. CDR1 is DFQATT and CDR2 is SNEGSKA in the germline V gene (reference sequence). The CDR3, as DNA: TGCAGTGCTAGGTGGGGCACTGAAGCTTTCTTT. Translating gives CSARWGTEAFF.

The chain has TRBV27 and TRBJ2-3; possible D gene TRBD1, 5 bases. V lost 4 bases, J lost 3 bases, and 8 bases lay in between. The CDR3 length is 13 residues. Germline V gives CDR1 MNHEY, CDR2 SMNVEV (reference sequence). The CDR3 bases are TGTGCCAGCAGTTACAGGAGTACAGATACGCAGTATTTT. Protein: CASSYRSTDTQYF.

The chain has TRBV5-1 and TRBJ2-4; possibly TRBD1 or TRBD2 for D (5 bases each). CDR3 length equals 17 residues. Germline CDR1 SGHRS, CDR2 YFSETQ. V was trimmed by 0 bases and J by 4 bases, leaving 17 bases between them. The CDR3 protein is CASSLARGENTKNIQYF. In DNA form, the CDR3 reads TGCGCCAGCAGCTTGGCCAGAGGGGAAAACACTAAAAACATTCAGTACTTC.

The chain carries TRBV19 and TRBJ2-6, with D unclear. V was cut by 3 bases and J by 0 bases, with 6 bases left in between. Germline-derived CDR1 and CDR2 are LNHDA and SQIVND (reference sequence). This CDR3 has 15 amino acids. CDR3 residues: CASSMVLSGANVLTF. The DNA of the CDR3 is TGTGCCAGTAGTATGGTTCTCTCTGGGGCCAACGTCCTGACTTTC.

This rearrangement joins TRBV7-3 to TRBJ2-2; D might be TRBD2 (5 bases). Germline V CDR1 and CDR2: SGHTA, FQGTGA. V lost 4 bases, J lost 0 bases, and 9 bases lay in between. The CDR3 is 15 amino acids. CDR3 nucleotide sequence: TGTGCCAGCAGCTCGGACGGGACGAACACCGGGGAGCTGTTTTTT. This sequence encodes CASSSDGTNTGELFF.

The chain joins TRBV29-1 to TRBJ1-6; a weak D match, TRBD1 (5 bases). From germline, CDR1 is SQVTM and CDR2 ANQGSEA. V lost 3 bases and J lost 3, with 6 bases in between. The CDR3 runs 13 residues. CDR3 DNA: TGCAGCGTTGAGGACAACTATAATTCACCCCTCCACTTT. This gives the protein CSVEDNYNSPLHF.

The rearrangement joins TRBV5-6 to TRBJ2-3, with TRBD1 matching over 7 bases. The CDR3 length is 14 residues. Germline CDR1 SGHDT, CDR2 YYEEEE. The V and J ends lost 4 bases and 4 bases, in that order; junction bases with no gene match: 6. For the CDR3, the DNA is TGTGCCAGCAGCCTACAGGGGACGGCAGATACGCAGTATTTT. This codes for CASSLQGTADTQYF.

In its sample, this clone was seen once. The chain employs TRBV5-4 and TRBJ2-5, with 8 bases aligning to TRBD2. Germline values: CDR1 SGHNT, CDR2 YYREEE (reference sequence). The J segment lost 1 base and the V segment lost 4 bases, leaving 3 bases of the junction unmatched. This CDR3 is built from 14 residues. The CDR3 coding sequence is TGTGCCAGCAGCCCGGGGGGGACCCAAGAGACCCAGTACTTC. Translation gives CASSPGGTQETQYF. Filled out from reference TRBV5-4 and TRBJ2-5, the complete variable domain reads ETGVTQSPTHLIKTRGQQVTLRCSSQSGHNTVSWYQQALGQGPQFIFQYYREEENGRGNFPPRFSGLQFPNYSSELNVNALELDDSALYLCASSPGGTQETQYFGPGTRLLVL.

This chain connects TRBV19 to TRBJ1-1; D is undetermined. V was trimmed by 1 base and J by 0 bases, leaving 3 bases between them. Germline CDR1 is LNHDA and CDR2 is SQIVND (reference sequence). This CDR3 contains 13 residues. Written as DNA, the CDR3 is TGTGCCAGTAGTATAGGGGTGAACACTGAAGCTTTCTTT. Residues: CASSIGVNTEAFF. Drawing the rest from reference TRBV19 and TRBJ1-1, the complete variable domain is DGGITQSPKYLFRKEGQNVTLSCEQNLNHDAMYWYRQDPGQGLRLIYYSQIVNDFQKGDIAEGYSVSREKKESFPLTVTSAQKNPTAFYLCASSIGVNTEAFFGQGTRLTVV.

This clone was recorded a few times. The chain carries TRBV5-6 and TRBJ1-4; D is uncertain. Germline values: CDR1 SGHDT, CDR2 YYEEEE. The CDR3 totals 13 residues. Trimming left V 0 bases short and J 7 bases short, with 7 bases between. The CDR3 nucleotides read TGTGCCAGCAGCTTGGGACTGGGTGAAAAACTGTTTTTT. It is translated as CASSLGLGEKLFF. Full variable domain (rest looked up from reference TRBV5-6 and TRBJ1-4): DAGVTQSPTHLIKTRGQQVTLRCSPKSGHDTVSWYQQALGQGPQFIFQYYEEEERQRGNFPDRFSGHQFPNYSSELNVNALLLGDSALYLCASSLGLGEKLFFGSGTQLSVL.

This clone was recorded only once. This chain uses TRBV7-9 with TRBJ1-1, with D maybe TRBD1 (5 bases). The CDR3 has 14 residues. Per germline, CDR1 SEHNR and CDR2 FQNEAQ (reference sequence). V dropped 1 base and J dropped 3 bases, with 9 bases sitting between them. In nucleotides, the CDR3 is TGTGCCAGCAGCTTAGGGGGCAGTCACACTGAAGCTTTCTTT. As protein: CASSLGGSHTEAFF. The whole variable domain, filled in from reference TRBV7-9 and TRBJ1-1, reads DTGVSQNPRHKITKRGQNVTFRCDPISEHNRLYWYRQTLGQGPEFLTYFQNEAQLEKSRLLSDRFSAERPKGSFSTLEIQRTEQGDSAMYLCASSLGGSHTEAFFGQGTRLTVV.

The V call is TRBV30, the J call TRBJ1-5; unclear D gene. This CDR3 contains 14 residues. V was clipped by 1 base and J by 0 bases, with 7 bases between them. Germline values: CDR1 GTSNPN, CDR2 SVGIG (reference sequence). Written as DNA, the CDR3 is TGTGCCTGGAGTGGGCTATATAGCAATCAGCCCCAGCATTTT. Translating it yields CAWSGLYSNQPQHF.